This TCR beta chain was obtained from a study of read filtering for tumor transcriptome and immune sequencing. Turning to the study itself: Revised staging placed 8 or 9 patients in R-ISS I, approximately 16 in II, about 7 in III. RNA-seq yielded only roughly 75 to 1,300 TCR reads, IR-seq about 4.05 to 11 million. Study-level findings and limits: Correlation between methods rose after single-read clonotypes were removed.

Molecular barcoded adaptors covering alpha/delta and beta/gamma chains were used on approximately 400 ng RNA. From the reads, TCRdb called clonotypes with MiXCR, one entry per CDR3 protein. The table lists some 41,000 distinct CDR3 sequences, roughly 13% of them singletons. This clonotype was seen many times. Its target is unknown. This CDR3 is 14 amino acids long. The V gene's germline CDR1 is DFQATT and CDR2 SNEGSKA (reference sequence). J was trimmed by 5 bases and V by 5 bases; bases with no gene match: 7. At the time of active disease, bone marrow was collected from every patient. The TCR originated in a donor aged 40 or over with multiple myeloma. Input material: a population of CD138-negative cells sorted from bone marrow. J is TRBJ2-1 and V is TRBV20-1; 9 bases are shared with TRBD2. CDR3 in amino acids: CSASRLAVNNEQFF. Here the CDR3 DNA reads TGCAGTGCTTCCAGACTAGCGGTTAACAATGAGCAGTTCTTC.